The 9 T cell receptor beta chains reported below all come from one sample, sequenced in a study of blood T cell repertoires in COVID-19. Data came from immunoSEQ multiplex PCR; TCRdb stores just in-frame clones and leaves some out. Of about 150,000 clones listed, around 80% are singletons. The material sequenced was PBMCs or T cells enriched from blood (not recorded which). These receptors all stem from a woman aged 45-65 years who had recovered from COVID-19.

CDR3 nucleotides: TGTGCCAGCAGCTTAGGGTCCAGGGGCGGTCAGCCCCAGCATTTT. It encodes CASSLGSRGGQPQHF. The chain uses TRBV7-2 and TRBJ1-5; D is possibly TRBD1 (6 bases). Trimming cost V 1 base and J 6 bases, with 13 bases left between them. The germline CDR1 and CDR2 sequences are SGHTA and FQGNSA. The CDR3 extends over 15 amino acids.

This clone has just a few counts. The rearrangement links TRBV14 to TRBJ1-1; TRBD1 aligns across 10 bases. V trimming: 5 bases; J trimming: 5 bases; junction bases outside the gene matches: 5. The CDR3 length is 14 residues. Germline V gives CDR1 SGHDN, CDR2 FVKESK. CDR3 sequence: CASSEGTGVTEAFF. The CDR3 DNA sequence: TGTGCCAGCAGCGAAGGGACAGGGGTGACTGAAGCTTTCTTT.

The J gene is TRBJ1-1, the V gene TRBV12-3 or TRBV12-4, with TRBD1 matching 10 bases. The CDR3 is 13 amino acids. With V trimmed by 6 bases and J by 7 bases, 5 bases remained unmatched. CDR3 coding DNA: TGTGCCAGCAGCAGGACAGGGGGGAGTGAAGCTTTCTTT. Its translation: CASSRTGGSEAFF.

The chain uses TRBV11-3 and TRBJ1-1; D uncertain. CDR3 size: 15 residues. V was clipped by 1 base and J by 3 bases, with 12 bases between them. Germline assignment: CDR1 SGHNT and CDR2 YENEEA. This CDR3 reads CASSLGRHGDTEAFF. CDR3 nucleotide sequence: TGTGCCAGCAGCTTAGGCAGACACGGGGACACTGAAGCTTTCTTT.

This clone came up a few times. The junction and the germline gene differ at one end; a read error may be behind it. V is TRBV10-3 and J is TRBJ1-2; 9 bases align to TRBD1. CDR3 length: 14 amino acids. Germline V gene data show CDR1 as ENHRY and CDR2 as SYGVKD. For the CDR3, the DNA is TGTGCCACTCTCCCGGGACAGGGAAGAGGTGGCTACGCCTTC. Its translation is CATLPGQGRGGYAF.

The V gene is TRBV5-1, the J gene TRBJ1-2; 8 bases line up with TRBD1. CDR1 SGHRS and CDR2 YFSETQ come from the germline V gene. With V trimmed by 0 bases and J by 5 bases, 9 bases remained unmatched. The CDR3 runs 16 residues. This CDR3 is CASSLGLDRDEYGYTF. The CDR3 DNA reads TGCGCCAGCAGCTTGGGACTGGACAGGGACGAGTATGGCTACACCTTC.

The chain has TRBV29-1 and TRBJ2-7, with 12 nucleotides matching TRBD2. The CDR3 covers 16 residues. The germline V gene has CDR1 SQVTM and CDR2 ANQGSEA. The V and J ends lost 0 bases and 1 base, in that order; junction bases with no gene match: 4. CDR3 sequence: CSVEDRTSGASYEQYF. The CDR3 DNA follows: TGCAGCGTTGAAGATAGGACTAGCGGGGCTTCCTACGAGCAGTACTTC.

The chain is built from TRBV3-1 (or the pseudogene TRBV3-2) and TRBJ1-4; possibly TRBD1 for D (5 bases). V was clipped by 6 bases and J by 5 bases, with 13 bases between them. The CDR3 runs to 14 residues. Per the germline V gene, CDR1 is LGHDT and CDR2 is YNNKEL (reference sequence). CDR3 nucleotides: TGTGCCAGCAGTCCCCGGGGGGTCAATGAAAAACTGTTTTTT. This encodes CASSPRGVNEKLFF.

The chain couples TRBV4-2 to TRBJ1-5; D perhaps matches TRBD1 (6 bases). The CDR3 covers 16 residues. V lost 0 bases and J lost 2, with 11 bases in between. Germline loops: CDR1 LGHNA, CDR2 YNFKEQ. The CDR3 sequence: CASSQELAGGNQPQHF. The CDR3 DNA is TGTGCCAGCAGCCAAGAGTTGGCAGGGGGCAATCAGCCCCAGCATTTT.